Below, 28 T cell receptor beta chains from the same sample are listed, as sequenced in a study of blood T cells in healthy people across ages. A second PCR of 7 to 11 cycles used a sample-barcoded 5' primer and a J-beta primer mix. MiXCR, run by TCRdb on the 5' RACE reads, gives a single entry per CDR3 protein. The sample holds just under 750,000 distinct CDR3 sequences, over 20% seen once. Material: blood. All receptors come from a man between 65 and 85 years old in good health.

This clonotype was recorded a few times. The V and J genes are TRBV9 and TRBJ1-1, with D possibly being TRBD1 (5 bases). The CDR3 covers 14 residues. Trimming pared 0 bases from V and 5 bases from J, leaving 11 bases between. The germline V gene encodes CDR1 SGDLS and CDR2 YYNGEE. The CDR3 protein is CASSVVGVATEAFF. CDR3 nucleotide sequence: TGTGCCAGCAGCGTAGTGGGGGTAGCAACTGAAGCTTTCTTT. The whole variable domain, remainder taken from reference TRBV9 and TRBJ1-1, is DSGVTQTPKHLITATGQRVTLRCSPRSGDLSVYWYQQSLDQGLQFLIQYYNGEERAKGNILERFSAQQFPDLHSELNLSSLELGDSALYFCASSVVGVATEAFFGQGTRLTVV.

V is TRBV11-2 and J is TRBJ2-3, with 8 positions matching TRBD2. The CDR3 is 15 amino acids. J lost 6 bases, V lost 5 bases, and 10 bases had no gene match. Germline V gene lookup returns CDR1 SGHAT and CDR2 FQNNGV. This chain's CDR3 is CASSQAGEELDTQYF. DNA for the CDR3: TGTGCCAGCAGCCAAGCGGGAGAGGAGTTGGATACGCAGTATTTT. The full variable domain, completed using reference TRBV11-2 and TRBJ2-3, is EAGVAQSPRYKIIEKRQSVAFWCNPISGHATLYWYQQILGQGPKLLIQFQNNGVVDDSQLPKDRFSAERLKGVDSTLKIQPAKLEDSAVYLCASSQAGEELDTQYFGPGTRLTVL.

This clonotype was detected only a few times. The rearrangement joins TRBV20-1 to TRBJ2-5; TRBD2 is a possible D gene (5 bases). Per germline, CDR1 DFQATT and CDR2 SNEGSKA (reference sequence). V was cut by 3 bases and J by 10 bases, with 15 bases left in between. The CDR3 extends over 12 amino acids. CDR3: CSASPGNGGQYF. CDR3 nucleotide sequence: TGCAGTGCTAGTCCCGGGAATGGTGGCCAGTACTTC.

This clonotype was seen a few times. The rearrangement links TRBV5-1 to TRBJ2-5; 11 nucleotides agree with TRBD1. CDR1 and CDR2 from the germline V gene are SGHRS and YFSETQ. With V trimmed by 5 bases and J by 4 bases, 10 bases remained unmatched. This CDR3 region has 16 residues. Here the CDR3 DNA reads TGCGCCAGCAGACTCCCAGGGACAGGGGGTGGAGAGACCCAGTACTTC. Protein product: CASRLPGTGGGETQYF. Full variable domain (missing parts from reference TRBV5-1 and TRBJ2-5): KAGVTQTPRYLIKTRGQQVTLSCSPISGHRSVSWYQQTPGQGLQFLFEYFSETQRNKGNFPGRFSGRQFSNSRSEMNVSTLELGDSALYLCASRLPGTGGGETQYFGPGTRLLVL.

The CDR3 loop is CASSLAGTAGYEQYF. CDR3 coding DNA: TGCGCCAGCAGCTTGGCCGGGACGGCTGGCTACGAGCAGTACTTC. The chain is built from TRBV5-1 and TRBJ2-7; D tentatively fits TRBD1 or TRBD2 (5 bases each). CDR1 is SGHRS and CDR2 is YFSETQ in the germline V gene. The length of the CDR3 is 15 residues. Trimming removed 0 bases at V and 3 bases at J, with 13 bases between. The complete variable domain, with remaining parts taken from reference TRBV5-1 and TRBJ2-7, reads KAGVTQTPRYLIKTRGQQVTLSCSPISGHRSVSWYQQTPGQGLQFLFEYFSETQRNKGNFPGRFSGRQFSNSRSEMNVSTLELGDSALYLCASSLAGTAGYEQYFGPGTRLTVT.

This clonotype was counted between two and nine times. This rearrangement joins TRBV2 to TRBJ2-3, with D tentatively TRBD2 (7 bases). The germline gives CDR1 SNHLY, CDR2 FYNNEI. V lost 11 bases and J 6 bases, leaving 18 bases between the germline ends. The CDR3 has 13 amino acids. The CDR3 protein is CASRGGPGDTQYF. CDR3 coding DNA: TGTGCCTCAAGGGGGGGGCCAGGTGATACGCAGTATTTT.

This clonotype came up many times. V usage is TRBV7-2 and J usage is TRBJ2-1; D not resolved. With the DNA end fitting TRBJ2-7 better, the J assignment may be wrong. The CDR3 is made up of 13 amino acids. Germline CDR1 reads SGHTA; CDR2 reads FQGNSA. As DNA, the CDR3 is TGTGCCAGCAGCTCCTACATAGACTACGAGCAGTACGTC. It encodes CASSSYIDYEQYV.

Comment on this clonotype: An end of the junction differs from the germline gene, which may be a read error. The chain links TRBV11-1 to TRBJ2-7; perhaps D is TRBD1 or TRBD2 (5 bases each). This CDR3 region has 14 residues. From germline, CDR1 is SGHAT and CDR2 FQDESV (reference sequence). CDR3 coding DNA: TGTGCCAGCAGCTTAGAGGGGACGGTCTACAAGCAGTACTTC. Encoded protein: CASSLEGTVYKQYF.

The chain recombines TRBV10-3 with TRBJ2-5; TRBD2 matches at 12 bases. With V trimmed by 8 bases and J by 3 bases, 4 bases remained unmatched. Per germline, CDR1 ENHRY and CDR2 SYGVKD. The length of the CDR3 is 14 residues. DNA for the CDR3: TGTGCCATCTCTAGCGGGGGGGCCGAAGAGACCCAGTACTTC. It is translated as CAISSGGAEETQYF.

The V call is TRBV3-1, the J call TRBJ2-5; tentatively, D is TRBD1 (5 bases). CDR1 and CDR2 (germline): LGHDT, YNNKEL (reference sequence). The ends were cut back, 4 bases at V and 0 bases at J, with 9 bases in the middle. The CDR3 length is 14 residues. CDR3 region: CASSRQQDQETQYF. The CDR3 coding sequence is TGTGCCAGCAGCCGCCAACAGGACCAAGAGACCCAGTACTTC.

This clonotype turned up a few times. The chain employs TRBV6-5 and TRBJ1-1; TRBD1 matches 8 bases. Per the germline V gene, CDR1 is MNHEY and CDR2 is SVGAGI. The CDR3 covers 16 residues. Trimming took 4 bases from V and 4 from J; bases not matched to a gene: 11. The CDR3 DNA sequence: TGTGCCAGCAGTTTTTTTTCAGGGGGCGGGAGCACTGAAGCTTTCTTT. Translating it yields CASSFFSGGGSTEAFF.

This clonotype was recorded a few times. This sequence joins TRBV12-3 or TRBV12-4 and TRBJ1-4; 8 bases agree with TRBD1. The length of the CDR3 is 14 residues. The junction had 12 bases not matched to a gene; V was cut back by 6 bases and J by 12 bases. CDR3 sequence reads: CASSLQGGLGELFF. CDR3 sequence (DNA): TGTGCCAGCAGCCTACAGGGGGGGCTGGGGGAACTGTTTTTT.

This clonotype has ten or more counts. The gene calls are TRBV2 and TRBJ1-3, with no clear D. The CDR3 totals 11 residues. V lost 7 bases, J lost 4 bases, and 5 bases lay in between. Germline V gene lookup returns CDR1 SNHLY and CDR2 FYNNEI. This chain's CDR3 is CASNPGNTIYF. CDR3 in DNA: TGTGCCAGCAACCCAGGAAACACCATATATTTT.

The chain uses TRBV28 and TRBJ1-2; D remains unclear. Trimming removed 5 bases from V and 7 bases from J, with 14 bases in between. The CDR3 spans 13 residues. Germline-derived CDR1 and CDR2 are MDHEN and SYDVKM. For the CDR3, the DNA is TGTGCCAGCAGTCCCCCGAATGGGATTGGCTACACCTTC. This codes for CASSPPNGIGYTF.

The V and J genes are TRBV15 and TRBJ1-4; D call uncertain. The germline gives CDR1 LNHNV, CDR2 YYDKDF (reference sequence). V was shortened by 5 bases and J by 5 bases, with 9 bases between the two germline ends. The length of the CDR3 is 13 residues. In DNA, the CDR3 is TGTGCCACCAGCGGAGGGAGAAATGAAAAACTGTTTTTT. Its protein product is CATSGGRNEKLFF.

This clonotype was counted at least ten times. The chain employs TRBV7-9 and TRBJ2-1; D perhaps matches TRBD2 (6 bases). The ends were cut back, 4 bases at V and 7 bases at J, with 11 bases in the middle. This CDR3 has 13 residues. Germline-derived CDR1 and CDR2 are SEHNR and FQNEAQ (reference sequence). The CDR3 nucleotides read TGTGCCAGCAGCTCAGGGACTTATAATGAGCAGTTCTTC. Its protein product is CASSSGTYNEQFF.

V and J are TRBV20-1 and TRBJ2-3; D is perhaps TRBD2 (6 bases). The CDR3 contains 16 residues. Between the trimmed V and J ends, which lost 6 bases and 0 bases, there was a span of 19 bases. The germline V gene encodes CDR1 DFQATT and CDR2 SNEGSKA (reference sequence). In nucleotides, the CDR3 is TGCAGTGCCCTGAAGCTGGGACTCCTTAGCACAGATACGCAGTATTTT. It specifies CSALKLGLLSTDTQYF.

A few counts support this clonotype. The chain has TRBV6-2 or TRBV6-3 and TRBJ2-5; 13 nucleotides match TRBD2. The DNA end favors TRBJ2-1, so the J call may be wrong. The CDR3 loop spans 16 amino acids. CDR1 is MNHEY, CDR2 SVGEGT, per germline. The CDR3 coding sequence is TGTGCCAGCAGCGAGGACTCCGGGACTAGCGGGACTCAGCAGTTCTTC. This codes for CASSEDSGTSGTQQFF.

The V gene is TRBV20-1, the J gene TRBJ1-2; 8 bases line up with TRBD1. Germline trimming cut 1 base from V and 5 bases from J; bases unmatched to any gene: 9. Germline lookup yields CDR1 DFQATT and CDR2 SNEGSKA (reference sequence). The CDR3 covers 15 residues. CDR3 bases: TGCAGTGCTAGAGCTCCCAGGGGGCTCGGTTATGGCTACACCTTC. Translating it yields CSARAPRGLGYGYTF.

This chain uses TRBV6-6 with TRBJ2-3, with a weak D call TRBD1 (5 bases). The J call could be wrong; TRBJ1-1 is a better fit for the DNA end. This CDR3 spans 14 amino acids. Germline V CDR1 and CDR2: MNHNY, SVGAGI (reference sequence). The CDR3 DNA reads TGTGCCAGCAGTCCCACCGGTCTCAGGGCTGAAGCTTTCTTT. Residues: CASSPTGLRAEAFF.

This clonotype has more than one count but fewer than ten. V usage is TRBV20-1 and J usage is TRBJ2-3; 9 bases line up with TRBD2. The V gene end was trimmed by 3 bases and the J gene end by 0 bases; junction bases not matched to a gene: 10. Germline assignment: CDR1 DFQATT and CDR2 SNEGSKA (reference sequence). The CDR3 covers 17 residues. The CDR3 here is CSASDPPSGTSTDTQYF. CDR3 DNA sequence: TGCAGTGCTAGTGACCCTCCTAGCGGGACTAGCACAGATACGCAGTATTTT.

This clonotype was picked up a small number of times. The chain recombines TRBV29-1 with TRBJ1-2; tentatively, D is TRBD1 (5 bases). The CDR3 spans 13 residues. Germline-derived CDR1 and CDR2 are SQVTM and ANQGSEA. V lost 5 bases, J lost 2 bases, and 12 bases lay in between. The CDR3 spells CSVRWQGNYGYTF. CDR3 nucleotide sequence: TGCAGCGTTAGATGGCAGGGAAACTATGGCTACACCTTC. Full variable domain (missing parts from reference TRBV29-1 and TRBJ1-2): SAVISQKPSRDICQRGTSLTIQCQVDSQVTMMFWYRQQPGQSLTLIATANQGSEATYESGFVIDKFPISRPNLTFSTLTVSNMSPEDSSIYLCSVRWQGNYGYTFGSGTRLTVV.

A remark on this clonotype: Germline is not matched at one junction end, which may reflect a read error. The J gene is TRBJ2-1, the V gene TRBV7-2; no definite D call. The CDR3 covers 14 residues. Germline V gene data show CDR1 as SGHTA and CDR2 as FQGNSA. The CDR3, as DNA: TGTGCCAGCAGCTACCAAGGAGCCTACAATGAGCGGTTCTTC. Translation gives CASSYQGAYNERFF.

The chain has TRBV5-1 and TRBJ2-5; 9 positions match TRBD1. After removal of 4 bases from V and 1 base from J, the junction contained 8 bases not matched to a gene. The germline V gene encodes CDR1 SGHRS and CDR2 YFSETQ. The CDR3 has 16 amino acids. The chain's CDR3 is CASSITGGAGQETQYF. Written as DNA, the CDR3 is TGCGCCAGCAGCATCACAGGGGGCGCCGGCCAAGAGACCCAGTACTTC.

This clonotype occurred a few times. This chain connects TRBV4-1 to TRBJ2-7; 7 nucleotides line up with TRBD1. V was pared by 1 base and J by 13 bases, with 10 bases of the junction left unmatched. The CDR3 is made up of 13 amino acids. In germline, CDR1 is MGHRA, CDR2 YSYEKL. CDR3 sequence: CASSQAFNRGRYF. Written as DNA, the CDR3 is TGCGCCAGCAGCCAAGCCTTTAACAGGGGCCGATACTTC.

This sequence joins TRBV10-2 and TRBJ2-5, with D unclear. With 4 bases removed from V and 5 bases from J, the gap between germline ends came to 8 bases. CDR3 length: 12 residues. CDR1 is WSHSY, CDR2 SAAADI, per germline. The CDR3: CASSVLRETQYF. DNA of the CDR3: TGCGCCAGCAGTGTGTTAAGGGAGACCCAGTACTTC.

This clonotype has just a few counts. J is TRBJ1-2 and V is TRBV20-1, with 7 bases identical to TRBD1. Germline V gene sequence: CDR1 DFQATT, CDR2 SNEGSKA (reference sequence). Trimming at V came to 5 bases and at J to 4 bases, leaving 4 bases not matched to a gene. The CDR3 is 12 amino acids. DNA for the CDR3: TGCAGTGCTCCCCGACAGGGCTATGGCTACACCTTC. Its translation: CSAPRQGYGYTF.

This clonotype has just a few counts. The chain employs TRBV5-1 and TRBJ1-6; no clear D. Germline values: CDR1 SGHRS, CDR2 YFSETQ. The CDR3 is 15 residues long. Trimming removed 3 bases from V and 7 bases from J, with 14 bases in between. CDR3 residues: CASSSGPKRNSPLHF. DNA for the CDR3: TGCGCCAGCAGCTCTGGGCCCAAGAGAAATTCACCCCTCCACTTT.